This passage covers 27 T cell receptor beta chains from one sample sequenced in a study of blood T cells in healthy people across ages. A second PCR, run for roughly 7 to 11 cycles, used a sample-barcoded 5' primer plus a J-beta primer mix. In TCRdb, the 5' RACE reads were re-called with MiXCR into one record per CDR3 protein. The sample has about 560,000 distinct CDR3 sequences, 27% seen once. These data are also associated with another study on T cells of mothers and their children.

The sequenced sample consisted of blood. Receptors originate from a boy younger than 10 in good health.

This clonotype came up a few times. The CDR3 loop reads CASSPWTSRDTQYF. For the CDR3, the DNA is TGTGCCAGCAGCCCCTGGACTAGCCGGGATACGCAGTATTTT. V and J are TRBV3-1 and TRBJ2-3; TRBD2 matches at 8 bases. CDR1 and CDR2 (germline): LGHDT, YNNKEL (reference sequence). CDR3 length equals 14 residues. The V gene end was trimmed by 4 bases and the J gene end by 6 bases; junction bases not matched to a gene: 6.

V is TRBV4-1 and J is TRBJ2-4, with TRBD1 as a possible D gene (6 bases). The V end lost 0 bases, the J end lost 2 bases, and 11 bases lay between the germline ends. The germline V gene encodes CDR1 MGHRA and CDR2 YSYEKL. CDR3 length: 16 amino acids. The CDR3 loop reads CASSQDMGATKNIQYF. The CDR3 coding sequence is TGCGCCAGCAGCCAAGATATGGGGGCGACCAAAAACATTCAGTACTTC.

This sequence joins TRBV19 and TRBJ2-7; unclear D gene. V lost 5 bases and J lost 4, with 15 bases in between. This CDR3 spans 14 amino acids. Germline V gene sequence: CDR1 LNHDA, CDR2 SQIVND (reference sequence). CDR3 sequence (DNA): TGTGCCAGTAGTCAAGACCTAGTGGGGTACGAGCAGTACTTC. Its protein is CASSQDLVGYEQYF.

This chain joins TRBV10-2 and TRBJ1-2, with unresolved D. The CDR3 loop spans 13 amino acids. The V gene's germline CDR1 is WSHSY and CDR2 SAAADI. The V end was cut by 3 bases, the J end by 2 bases, with 7 bases between. The CDR3 protein is CASSDSPNYGYTF. CDR3 DNA: TGCGCCAGCAGTGACAGCCCCAACTATGGCTACACCTTC.

This sequence joins TRBV4-3 and TRBJ2-3; no clear D gene. Germline V gene sequence: CDR1 LGHNA, CDR2 YSLEER. V lost 1 base and J lost 4, with 12 bases in between. The CDR3 loop spans 15 amino acids. The CDR3 here is CASSQGNGRPDTQYF. The CDR3 DNA follows: TGCGCCAGCAGCCAAGGAAATGGCAGGCCAGATACGCAGTATTTT.

The table lists this clonotype with a few counts. CDR3 DNA sequence: TGTGCCAGCTCAACCACGACCGGATCCTACGAGCAGTACTTC. This gives the protein CASSTTTGSYEQYF. This chain connects TRBV18 to TRBJ2-5; D ambiguous. With the DNA end fitting TRBJ2-7 better, the J assignment may be wrong. The CDR3 extends over 14 amino acids. Germline V CDR1 and CDR2: KGHSH, LQKENI.

This clonotype was counted between two and nine times. The genes are TRBV7-2 and TRBJ2-2, with TRBD2 matching 11 bases. Germline CDR1 is SGHTA and CDR2 is FQGNSA. The CDR3 extends over 17 amino acids. V lost 4 bases to trimming and J lost 5 bases; unmatched junction nucleotides: 9. DNA for the CDR3: TGTGCCAGCAGCTCCCTTGGGATAGCGGGAGGGACCGGGGAGCTGTTTTTT. Its translation is CASSSLGIAGGTGELFF.

This clonotype was counted many times. The V call is TRBV7-2, the J call TRBJ2-1, with 10 positions matching TRBD1. Germline loops: CDR1 SGHTA, CDR2 FQGNSA. V shed 5 bases, J shed 1 base, and the junction held 2 bases outside the gene matches. This CDR3 spans 15 amino acids. CDR3 region: CASSRGQGSYNEQFF. The CDR3 nucleotides read TGTGCCAGCAGCAGGGGACAGGGGTCCTACAATGAGCAGTTCTTC.

This clonotype was picked up a small number of times. The rearrangement joins TRBV30 to TRBJ1-5; D unresolved. CDR3 size: 13 residues. The V gene lost 0 bases and the J gene lost 4 bases, with 7 bases spanning the gap. The germline V gene encodes CDR1 GTSNPN and CDR2 SVGIG (reference sequence). This CDR3 reads CAWSVRGNQPQHF. Here the CDR3 DNA reads TGTGCCTGGAGTGTACGAGGTAATCAGCCCCAGCATTTT.

V is TRBV3-1 and J is TRBJ2-1; tentatively, D is TRBD2 (5 bases). Judging by the DNA end, TRBJ2-5 fits better; the J call may be wrong. Per germline, CDR1 LGHDT and CDR2 YNNKEL (reference sequence). The CDR3 loop spans 13 amino acids. This CDR3 is CASSRRAEETQYF. Here the CDR3 DNA reads TGTGCCAGCAGCCGGCGAGCGGAGGAGACCCAGTACTTC.

CDR3 sequence reads: CASSYSIGAGELFF. The CDR3 DNA follows: TGTGCCAGCAGTTACTCGATAGGCGCCGGGGAGCTGTTTTTT. The J gene is TRBJ2-2, the V gene TRBV6-5; D call uncertain. The CDR3 length is 14 residues. Between the trimmed V and J ends, which lost 0 bases and 6 bases, there was a span of 8 bases. CDR1 and CDR2 (germline): MNHEY, SVGAGI.

The table lists this clonotype with many counts. The J gene is TRBJ2-5, the V gene TRBV7-6; no clear D. The J call may not be correct, given that the DNA end is closer to TRBJ2-7. Germline V lookup: CDR1 SGHVS, CDR2 FNYEAQ. CDR3 length equals 13 residues. CDR3 sequence: CASSLAGHYEQYF. In nucleotides, the CDR3 is TGTGCCAGCAGCTTAGCCGGTCACTACGAGCAGTACTTC.

V usage is TRBV6-5 and J usage is TRBJ2-7; the match to TRBD2 covers 7 bases. V lost 0 bases and J lost 2; bases outside the gene matches: 4. This CDR3 contains 15 residues. The germline V gene has CDR1 MNHEY and CDR2 SVGAGI. CDR3 nucleotides: TGTGCCAGCAGTTACTCTAGTAGCGGGCCCTACGAGCAGTACTTC. Its translation is CASSYSSSGPYEQYF.

The chain couples TRBV25-1 to TRBJ2-2; 7 bases line up with TRBD1. The CDR3 loop spans 15 amino acids. The germline V gene encodes CDR1 MGHDK and CDR2 SYGVNS. V gave up 4 bases and J gave up 5 bases; unmatched junction bases: 7. The CDR3 DNA follows: TGTGCCAGCAGTGGAGACAGGGTGCGGACCGGGGAGCTGTTTTTT. It codes for CASSGDRVRTGELFF. The variable domain in full, with the rest retrieved from reference TRBV25-1 and TRBJ2-2, is EADIYQTPRYLVIGTGKKITLECSQTMGHDKMYWYQQDPGMELHLIHYSYGVNSTEKGDLSSESTVSRIRTEHFPLTLESARPSHTSQYLCASSGDRVRTGELFFGEGSRLTVL.

This chain uses TRBV2 with TRBJ2-6; the D gene is possibly TRBD1 (6 bases). V lost 7 bases, J lost 2 bases, and 15 bases lay in between. The CDR3 covers 16 residues. Looked up from germline, CDR1 is SNHLY and CDR2 is FYNNEI. CDR3 region: CASKTTGKAGANVLTF. The DNA of the CDR3 is TGTGCCAGCAAGACAACAGGGAAGGCTGGGGCCAACGTCCTGACTTTC.

This clonotype was detected a few times. The chain recombines TRBV9 with TRBJ2-7, with a weak D call TRBD2 (6 bases). V lost 0 bases and J 4 bases, leaving 8 bases between the germline ends. CDR1 and CDR2 from the germline V gene are SGDLS and YYNGEE. This CDR3 has 13 residues. The DNA of the CDR3 is TGTGCCAGCAGCGTAGGGAGGGTGTACGAGCAGTACTTC. Translation: CASSVGRVYEQYF. The full variable domain, rest sourced from reference TRBV9 and TRBJ2-7, is DSGVTQTPKHLITATGQRVTLRCSPRSGDLSVYWYQQSLDQGLQFLIQYYNGEERAKGNILERFSAQQFPDLHSELNLSSLELGDSALYFCASSVGRVYEQYFGPGTRLTVT.

This clonotype was seen many times. CDR3 sequence: CATSRVGGAADTQYF. DNA of the CDR3: TGTGCCACCAGCAGAGTGGGTGGGGCGGCAGATACGCAGTATTTT. The rearrangement links TRBV15 to TRBJ2-3, with D possibly matching TRBD1 (5 bases). V was shortened by 1 base and J by 4 bases, with 12 bases between the two germline ends. In germline, CDR1 is LNHNV, CDR2 YYDKDF (reference sequence). CDR3 length: 15 residues.

This chain connects TRBV6-2 or TRBV6-3 to TRBJ2-7; 9 bases are shared with TRBD2. Gene TRBJ2-1 matches the end of the DNA better, so the J call may be wrong. Germline V gene sequence: CDR1 MNHEY, CDR2 SVGEGT. The CDR3 is made up of 15 amino acids. Here the CDR3 DNA reads TGTGCCAGCAGTTACAGCTTAGCGGGAGTGGATGAGCAGTTCTTC. The encoded protein is CASSYSLAGVDEQFF.

V and J are TRBV5-1 and TRBJ1-5; tentatively, D is TRBD1 (5 bases). The germline gives CDR1 SGHRS, CDR2 YFSETQ. This CDR3 contains 16 residues. V gave up 1 base and J gave up 5 bases, with 16 bases separating them. In nucleotides, the CDR3 is TGCGCCAGCAGCTTGTATCCAGGGAGCATGGATCAGCCCCAGCATTTT. As protein: CASSLYPGSMDQPQHF.

The chain joins TRBV18 to TRBJ2-2; unclear D gene. Germline V gene sequence: CDR1 KGHSH, CDR2 LQKENI. Trimming pared 7 bases from V and 3 bases from J, leaving 9 bases between. This CDR3 region has 13 residues. CDR3 nucleotides: TGTGCCAGCTGTGAGCAGGACACCGGGGAGCTGTTTTTT. This translates into CASCEQDTGELFF.

Ten or more counts support this clonotype. The CDR3 spells CASSSSTDTQYF. CDR3 sequence (DNA): TGTGCCAGCAGCTCCTCCACAGATACGCAGTATTTT. This sequence joins TRBV7-2 and TRBJ2-3; the D is unclear. The ends were cut back, 4 bases at V and 2 bases at J, with 4 bases in the middle. The length of the CDR3 is 12 residues. Germline lookup yields CDR1 SGHTA and CDR2 FQGNSA.

This rearrangement joins TRBV29-1 to TRBJ2-3; D gene ambiguous. Germline assignment: CDR1 SQVTM and CDR2 ANQGSEA. Trimming left V 5 bases short and J 3 bases short, with 3 bases between. The CDR3 is 10 residues long. The CDR3 bases are TGCAGCGTTTGGACAGATACGCAGTATTTT. The encoded protein is CSVWTDTQYF.

This chain joins TRBV6-1 and TRBJ2-7, with 7 positions matching TRBD1. Looked up from germline, CDR1 is MNHNS and CDR2 is SASEGT. Losses at the gene ends were 4 bases for V and 5 bases for J; bases not matched to a gene: 14. The CDR3 spans 16 residues. Here the CDR3 DNA reads TGTGCCAGCAGTGCAGGATGGCAGGGGGAGCTCGACGAGCAGTACTTC. Protein product: CASSAGWQGELDEQYF.

CDR3 sequence: CASSQNAEAFF. The CDR3 coding sequence is TGTGCCAGCAGCCAAAATGCTGAAGCTTTCTTT. The V gene is TRBV12-3 or TRBV12-4, the J gene TRBJ1-1; D remains ambiguous. V was clipped by 6 bases and J by 6 bases, with 8 bases between them. This CDR3 is 11 amino acids long.

The chain couples TRBV12-3 or TRBV12-4 to TRBJ2-1; 13 positions agree with TRBD2. The J call is uncertain, as TRBJ2-7 better fits the DNA end. CDR3 length: 14 amino acids. CDR3 coding DNA: TGTGCCAGCAGGCGGACTAGCGGGGGATACGAGCAGTACTTC. It encodes CASRRTSGGYEQYF.

With respect to this clonotype: Germline and junction disagree at one end, which may indicate a read error. The rearrangement links TRBV13 to TRBJ2-2, with a possible D match to TRBD1 (6 bases). Germline CDR1 is PRHDT and CDR2 is FYEKMQ (reference sequence). CDR3 length equals 13 residues. CDR3 sequence (DNA): TGTGCCCGCAGCCCAGGGGACACCGGGGAGCTGTTTTTT. This encodes CARSPGDTGELFF.

Turning to this clonotype: A much larger clone differs by one base, so this may be a read error. The gene calls are TRBV29-1 and TRBJ2-5; D is unclear. This CDR3 is 10 amino acids long. Germline V gene lookup returns CDR1 SQVTM and CDR2 ANQGSEA. V lost 2 bases and J 5 bases, leaving 3 bases between the germline ends. In DNA form, the CDR3 reads TGCAGCGTTGAATTGGAGACCCAGTACTTC. Its protein product is CSVELETQYF. Full variable domain (outside the CDR3, taken from reference TRBV29-1 and TRBJ2-5): SAVISQKPSRDICQRGTSLTIQCQVDSQVTMMFWYRQQPGQSLTLIATANQGSEATYESGFVIDKFPISRPNLTFSTLTVSNMSPEDSSIYLCSVELETQYFGPGTRLLVL.